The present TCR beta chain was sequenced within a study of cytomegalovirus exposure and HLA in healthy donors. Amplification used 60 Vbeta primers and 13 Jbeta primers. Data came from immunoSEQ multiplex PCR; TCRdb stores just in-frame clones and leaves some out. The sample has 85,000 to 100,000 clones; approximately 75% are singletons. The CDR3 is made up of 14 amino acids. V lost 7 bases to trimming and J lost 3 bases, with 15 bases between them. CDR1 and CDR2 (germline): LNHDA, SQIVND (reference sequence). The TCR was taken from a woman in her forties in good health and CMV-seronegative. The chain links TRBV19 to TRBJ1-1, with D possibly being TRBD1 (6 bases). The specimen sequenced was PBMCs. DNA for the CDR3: TGTGCCAGTACCAAACGAGGGGGTTACACTGAAGCTTTCTTT. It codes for CASTKRGGYTEAFF.